Ten or more counts support the clone carrying this T cell receptor (beta chain). With 6 bases clipped from V and 4 bases from J, the junction kept 11 bases outside the gene matches. Germline V gene sequence: CDR1 DFQATT, CDR2 SNEGSKA (reference sequence). There are 15 residues in the CDR3. The data were obtained in a study of CD8+CD57+ T cells in acquired aplastic anemia. Patients who underwent sequencing had shown CD8+CD57+ cell expansion by flow cytometry. For CDR3 and TCR beta VDJ profiling, genomic DNA was the template used. MiXCR, run by TCRdb on the reads, gives a single entry per CDR3 protein. The sample lists about 240,000 distinct CDR3 sequences, around half occurring once.

This TCR was sampled from a human donor with aplastic anemia. The chain employs TRBV20-1 and TRBJ2-1; TRBD1 aligns across 8 bases. Source material: sorted CD4+, CD8+, or CD8+CD57+ T cells (not recorded which) from PBMCs. CDR3 region: CSAPPDRDVYNEQFF. In nucleotides, the CDR3 is TGCAGTGCCCCCCCGGACAGGGACGTATACAATGAGCAGTTCTTC.